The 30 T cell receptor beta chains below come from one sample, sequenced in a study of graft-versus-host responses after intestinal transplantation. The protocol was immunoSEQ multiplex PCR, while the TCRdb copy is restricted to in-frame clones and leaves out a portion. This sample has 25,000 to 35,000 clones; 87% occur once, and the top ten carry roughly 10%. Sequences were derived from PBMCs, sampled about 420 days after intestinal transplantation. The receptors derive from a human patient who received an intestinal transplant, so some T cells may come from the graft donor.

In DNA form, the CDR3 reads TGTGCCAGCAGTTTTTTTTTCACGCCCTATAATTCACCCCTCCACTTT. Translation gives CASSFFFTPYNSPLHF. This chain links TRBV27 with TRBJ1-6; D not resolved. The germline V gene encodes CDR1 MNHEY and CDR2 SMNVEV (reference sequence). The CDR3 spans 16 residues. Trimming took off 3 bases at V and 2 bases at J, with 11 bases between the two ends.

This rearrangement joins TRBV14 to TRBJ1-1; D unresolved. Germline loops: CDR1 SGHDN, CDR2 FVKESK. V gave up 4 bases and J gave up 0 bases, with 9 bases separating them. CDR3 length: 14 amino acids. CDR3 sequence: CASSRPGVNTEAFF. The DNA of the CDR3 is TGTGCCAGCAGCCGGCCCGGGGTGAACACTGAAGCTTTCTTT.

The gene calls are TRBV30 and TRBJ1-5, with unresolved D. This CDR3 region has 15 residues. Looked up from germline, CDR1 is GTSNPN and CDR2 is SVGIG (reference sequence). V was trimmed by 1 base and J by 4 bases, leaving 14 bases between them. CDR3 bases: TGTGCCTGGAGTGACGGGTTCCCTGGGAATCAGCCCCAGCATTTT. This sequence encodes CAWSDGFPGNQPQHF.

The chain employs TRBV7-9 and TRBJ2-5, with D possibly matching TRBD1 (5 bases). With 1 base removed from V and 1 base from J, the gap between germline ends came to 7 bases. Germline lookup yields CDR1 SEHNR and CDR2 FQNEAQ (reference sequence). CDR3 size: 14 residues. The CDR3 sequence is CASSLGQSQETQYF. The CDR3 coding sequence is TGTGCCAGCAGCTTAGGACAGTCCCAAGAGACCCAGTACTTC.

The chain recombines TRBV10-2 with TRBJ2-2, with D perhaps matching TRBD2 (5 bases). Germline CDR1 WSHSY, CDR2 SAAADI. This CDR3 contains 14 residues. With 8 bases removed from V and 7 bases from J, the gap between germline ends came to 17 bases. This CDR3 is CASSRSGIDGELFF. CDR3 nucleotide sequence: TGCGCCAGCTCCAGGTCCGGGATAGACGGGGAGCTGTTTTTT.

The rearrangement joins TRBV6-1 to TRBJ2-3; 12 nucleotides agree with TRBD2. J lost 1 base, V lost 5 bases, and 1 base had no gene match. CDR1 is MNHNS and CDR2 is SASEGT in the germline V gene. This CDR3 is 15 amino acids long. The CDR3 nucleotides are TGTGCCAGCAGTTGGACTAGCGGGGGCACAGATACGCAGTATTTT. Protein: CASSWTSGGTDTQYF.

CDR3 in DNA: TGCGCCAGCAGCCCAGACAGCTTTCAGGTATCTACTCCCTACGAGCAGTACTTC. It codes for CASSPDSFQVSTPYEQYF. The gene calls are TRBV4-1 and TRBJ2-7, with a weak D call TRBD1 (5 bases). CDR3 length equals 18 residues. The germline V gene has CDR1 MGHRA and CDR2 YSYEKL. The germline V and J ends were trimmed by 4 bases and 2 bases, with 24 bases remaining between them.

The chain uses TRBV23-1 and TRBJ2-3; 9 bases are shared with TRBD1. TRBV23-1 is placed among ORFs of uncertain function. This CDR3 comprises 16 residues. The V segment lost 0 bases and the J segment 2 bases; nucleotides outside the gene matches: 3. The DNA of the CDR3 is TGCGCCAGCAGTCAATCCGGGACAGGGCCCACAGATACGCAGTATTTT. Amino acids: CASSQSGTGPTDTQYF.

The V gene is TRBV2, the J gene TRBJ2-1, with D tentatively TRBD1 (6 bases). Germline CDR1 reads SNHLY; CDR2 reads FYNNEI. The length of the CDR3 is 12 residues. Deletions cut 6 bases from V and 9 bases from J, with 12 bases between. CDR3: CASSERGSEQFF. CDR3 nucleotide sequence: TGTGCCAGCAGCGAAAGGGGGAGTGAGCAGTTCTTC.

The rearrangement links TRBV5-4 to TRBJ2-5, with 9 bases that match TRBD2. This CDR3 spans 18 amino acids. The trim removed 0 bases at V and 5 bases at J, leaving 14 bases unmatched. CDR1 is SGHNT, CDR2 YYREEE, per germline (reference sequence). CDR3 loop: CASSLAFRGGASKETQYF. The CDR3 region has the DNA TGTGCCAGCAGCTTGGCTTTTCGCGGGGGGGCCTCGAAGGAGACCCAGTACTTC.

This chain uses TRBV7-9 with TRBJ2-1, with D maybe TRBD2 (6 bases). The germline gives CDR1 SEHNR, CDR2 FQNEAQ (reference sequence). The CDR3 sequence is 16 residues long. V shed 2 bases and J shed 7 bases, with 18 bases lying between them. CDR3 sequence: CASSLSPYGAGNEQFF. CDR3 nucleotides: TGTGCCAGCAGCTTATCCCCCTACGGGGCGGGGAATGAGCAGTTCTTC.

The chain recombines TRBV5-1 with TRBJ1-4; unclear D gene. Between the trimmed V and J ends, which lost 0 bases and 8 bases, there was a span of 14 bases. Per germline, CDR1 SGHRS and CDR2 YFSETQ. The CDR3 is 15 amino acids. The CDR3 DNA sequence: TGCGCCAGCAGCTTGGATCCCGGAGATTACGAAAAACTGTTTTTT. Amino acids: CASSLDPGDYEKLFF.

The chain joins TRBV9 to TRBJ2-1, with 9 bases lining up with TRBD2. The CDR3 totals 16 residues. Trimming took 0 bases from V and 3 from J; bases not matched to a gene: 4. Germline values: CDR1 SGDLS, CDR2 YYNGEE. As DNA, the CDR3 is TGTGCCAGCAGCGTAGACCCAGCGGGGGGCTACAATGAGCAGTTCTTC. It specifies CASSVDPAGGYNEQFF.

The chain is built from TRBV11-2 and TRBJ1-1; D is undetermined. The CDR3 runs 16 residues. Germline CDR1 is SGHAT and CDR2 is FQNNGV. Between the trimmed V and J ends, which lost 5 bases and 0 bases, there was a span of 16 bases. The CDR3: CASSPTWTKMNTEAFF. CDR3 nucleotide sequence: TGTGCCAGCAGCCCCACCTGGACGAAAATGAACACTGAAGCTTTCTTT.

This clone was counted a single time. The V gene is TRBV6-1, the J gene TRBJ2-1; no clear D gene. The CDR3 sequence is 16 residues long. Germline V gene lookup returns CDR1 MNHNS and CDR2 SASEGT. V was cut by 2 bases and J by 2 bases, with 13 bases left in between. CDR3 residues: CASSEWHPRPYNEQFF. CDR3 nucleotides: TGTGCCAGCAGTGAATGGCATCCGAGACCCTACAATGAGCAGTTCTTC.

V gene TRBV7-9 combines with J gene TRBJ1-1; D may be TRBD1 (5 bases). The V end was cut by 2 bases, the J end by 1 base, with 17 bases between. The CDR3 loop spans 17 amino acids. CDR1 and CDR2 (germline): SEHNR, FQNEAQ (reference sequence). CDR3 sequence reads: CASSLPYTGRTNTEAFF. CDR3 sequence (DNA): TGTGCCAGCAGCTTACCTTATACGGGACGGACGAACACTGAAGCTTTCTTT. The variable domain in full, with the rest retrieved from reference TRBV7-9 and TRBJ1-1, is DTGVSQNPRHKITKRGQNVTFRCDPISEHNRLYWYRQTLGQGPEFLTYFQNEAQLEKSRLLSDRFSAERPKGSFSTLEIQRTEQGDSAMYLCASSLPYTGRTNTEAFFGQGTRLTVV.

The CDR3 sequence: CASTPSGGLTETQYF. In nucleotides, the CDR3 is TGTGCCAGCACTCCTAGCGGGGGGCTTACAGAGACCCAGTACTTC. This chain joins TRBV6-5 and TRBJ2-5, with TRBD2 matching over 11 bases. This CDR3 is built from 15 residues. Germline values: CDR1 MNHEY, CDR2 SVGAGI. V shed 7 bases, J shed 4 bases, and the junction held 8 bases outside the gene matches.

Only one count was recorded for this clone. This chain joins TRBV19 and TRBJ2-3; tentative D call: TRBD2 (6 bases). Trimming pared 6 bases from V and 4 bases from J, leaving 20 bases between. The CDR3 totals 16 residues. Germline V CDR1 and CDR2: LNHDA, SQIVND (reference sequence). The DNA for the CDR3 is TGTGCCAGTAGCACTTGGATCGGGAGAGGTCCAGATACGCAGTATTTT. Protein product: CASSTWIGRGPDTQYF.

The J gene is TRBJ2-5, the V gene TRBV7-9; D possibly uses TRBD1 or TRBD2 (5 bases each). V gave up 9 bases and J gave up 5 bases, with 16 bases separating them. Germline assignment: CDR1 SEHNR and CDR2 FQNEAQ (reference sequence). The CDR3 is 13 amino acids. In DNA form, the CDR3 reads TGTGCCAGTAACTGGGGGAGAGGGGAGACCCAGTACTTC. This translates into CASNWGRGETQYF.

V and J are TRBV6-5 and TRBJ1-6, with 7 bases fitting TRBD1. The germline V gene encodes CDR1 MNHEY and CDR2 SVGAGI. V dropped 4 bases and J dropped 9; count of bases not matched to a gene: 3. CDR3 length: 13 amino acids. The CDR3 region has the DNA TGTGCCAGCAGTTCGGACAGGCCTTCACCCCTCCACTTT. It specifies CASSSDRPSPLHF.

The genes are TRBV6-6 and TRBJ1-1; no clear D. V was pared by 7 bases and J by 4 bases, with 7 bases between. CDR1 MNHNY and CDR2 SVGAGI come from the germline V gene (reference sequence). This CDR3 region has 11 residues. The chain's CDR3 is CASIWVTEAFF. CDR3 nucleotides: TGTGCCAGCATATGGGTCACTGAAGCTTTCTTT.

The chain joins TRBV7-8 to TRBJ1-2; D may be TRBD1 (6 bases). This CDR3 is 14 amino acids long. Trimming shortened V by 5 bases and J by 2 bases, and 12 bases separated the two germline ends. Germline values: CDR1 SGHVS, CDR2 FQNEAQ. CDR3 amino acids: CASSKPGQNYGYTF. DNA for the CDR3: TGTGCCAGCAGCAAACCGGGACAAAACTATGGCTACACCTTC.

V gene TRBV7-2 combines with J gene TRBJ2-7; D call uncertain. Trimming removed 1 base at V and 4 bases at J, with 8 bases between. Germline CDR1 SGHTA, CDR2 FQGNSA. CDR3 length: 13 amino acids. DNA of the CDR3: TGTGCCAGCAGCTTAGATTTAGGGTACGAGCAGTACTTC. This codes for CASSLDLGYEQYF.

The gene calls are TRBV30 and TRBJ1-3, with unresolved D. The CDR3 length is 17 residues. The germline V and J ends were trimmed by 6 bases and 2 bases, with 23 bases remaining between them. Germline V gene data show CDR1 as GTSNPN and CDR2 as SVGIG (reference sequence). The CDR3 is CACFAFGRNWAGNTIYF. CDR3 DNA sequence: TGTGCCTGCTTCGCTTTCGGACGGAACTGGGCTGGAAACACCATATATTTT. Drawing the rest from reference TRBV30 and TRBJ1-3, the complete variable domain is SQTIHQWPATLVQPVGSPLSLECTVEGTSNPNLYWYRQAAGRGLQLLFYSVGIGQISSEVPQNLSASRPQDRQFILSSKKLLLSDSGFYLCACFAFGRNWAGNTIYFGEGSWLTVV.

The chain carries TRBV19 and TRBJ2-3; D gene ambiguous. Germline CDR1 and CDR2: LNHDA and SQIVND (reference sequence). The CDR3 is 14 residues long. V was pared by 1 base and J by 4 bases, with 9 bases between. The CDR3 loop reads CASSIGQAPDTQYF. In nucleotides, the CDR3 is TGTGCCAGTAGTATAGGGCAGGCTCCAGATACGCAGTATTTT.

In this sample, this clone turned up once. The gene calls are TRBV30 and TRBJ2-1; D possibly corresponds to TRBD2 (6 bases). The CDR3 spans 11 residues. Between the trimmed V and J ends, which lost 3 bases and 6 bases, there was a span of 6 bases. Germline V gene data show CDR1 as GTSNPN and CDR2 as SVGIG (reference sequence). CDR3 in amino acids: CAWRGGNEQFF. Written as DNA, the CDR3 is TGTGCCTGGAGGGGAGGCAATGAGCAGTTCTTC.

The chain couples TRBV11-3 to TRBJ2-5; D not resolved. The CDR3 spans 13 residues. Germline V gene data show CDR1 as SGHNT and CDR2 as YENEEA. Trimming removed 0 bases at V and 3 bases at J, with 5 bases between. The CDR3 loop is CASSLDQEETQYF. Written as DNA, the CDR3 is TGTGCCAGCAGCTTAGACCAGGAAGAGACCCAGTACTTC.

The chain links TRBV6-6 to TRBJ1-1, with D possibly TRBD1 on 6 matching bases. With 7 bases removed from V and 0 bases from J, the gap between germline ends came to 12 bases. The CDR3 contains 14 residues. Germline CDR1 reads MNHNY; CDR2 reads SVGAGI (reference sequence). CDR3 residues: CASTAGQLNTEAFF. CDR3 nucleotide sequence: TGTGCCAGCACCGCCGGACAGTTGAACACTGAAGCTTTCTTT.

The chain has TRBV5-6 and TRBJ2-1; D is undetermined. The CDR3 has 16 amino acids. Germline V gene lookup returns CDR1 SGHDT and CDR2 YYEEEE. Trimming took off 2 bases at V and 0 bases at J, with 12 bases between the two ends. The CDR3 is CASSLGSLSSYNEQFF. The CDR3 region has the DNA TGTGCCAGCAGCTTAGGTAGTCTCTCCTCCTACAATGAGCAGTTCTTC.

The CDR3 sequence: CASSKAVYGYTF. CDR3 coding DNA: TGTGCCAGCAGCAAAGCGGTCTATGGCTACACCTTC. This chain connects TRBV21-1 to TRBJ1-2. TRBV21-1 has pseudogene status. The CDR3 totals 12 residues.